The 19 T cell receptor beta chains below come from one sample, sequenced in a study of molecular identifiers for immune sequencing clone quantification (dated by TCRdb to the late 2010s). Libraries were prepared through PCR. The instrument given in TCRdb is Illumina HiSeq 4000. Using fastp at Q25 and MiXCR, TCRdb reprocessed the public reads and kept productive beta chains. Entries that share a CDR3 protein sequence are merged under the most common genes and DNA. The sample has about 640,000 distinct CDR3 sequences on record, less than 20% of them singletons. The top ten hold roughly 0.9% of the sample. The specimen sequenced was naive CD8+ T cells from blood, with Jurkat cell RNA spiked in. Read against the paper, the sample's cell subset or site label means: FACS-sorted CD8+CD4-CCR7+CD45RA+ naive T cells. Receptors originate from a human donor in good health. Some libraries in this study had Jurkat cell RNA spiked in.

This clonotype was found many times. The rearrangement joins TRBV20-1 to TRBJ2-5; 9 bases match TRBD1. Per the germline V gene, CDR1 is DFQATT and CDR2 is SNEGSKA (reference sequence). CDR3 length: 15 amino acids. V lost 6 bases to trimming and J lost 5 bases; unmatched junction nucleotides: 13. The CDR3 protein is CSAKPDRGKWETQYF. The CDR3 DNA is TGCAGTGCCAAACCCGACAGGGGGAAGTGGGAGACCCAGTACTTC.

As to this clonotype: Just one base apart from a much larger clone, this may be a read error. The chain combines TRBV4-1 with TRBJ2-1, with 11 bases matching TRBD2. The CDR3 covers 17 residues. Germline loops: CDR1 MGHRA, CDR2 YSYEKL. CDR3 residues: CASNQVSTSGVYNEQFF. The CDR3 nucleotides are TGCGCCAGCAACCAAGTTTCGACTAGCGGGGTATACAATGAGCAGTTCTTC.

This clonotype was counted many times. V and J are TRBV29-1 and TRBJ2-3; 10 bases fit TRBD1. Germline V gives CDR1 SQVTM, CDR2 ANQGSEA. The V and J ends lost 2 bases and 5 bases, in that order; junction bases with no gene match: 10. The CDR3 sequence is 16 residues long. Here the CDR3 DNA reads TGCAGCGTTGAACGTGCGACAGGGGGCGCGGTAGATACGCAGTATTTT. Translating gives CSVERATGGAVDTQYF.

The chain employs TRBV9 and TRBJ2-1; 10 bases agree with TRBD2. V gave up 4 bases and J gave up 8 bases; unmatched junction bases: 12. The CDR3 is 16 residues long. Germline values: CDR1 SGDLS, CDR2 YYNGEE. The CDR3 DNA sequence: TGTGCCAGCAGCACCTTTCTAGCGGGGGCACACGATGAGCAGTTCTTC. Translation gives CASSTFLAGAHDEQFF.

This clonotype was counted ten times or more. The chain is built from TRBV12-3 or TRBV12-4 and TRBJ2-6; 11 bases are shared with TRBD1. The CDR3 covers 19 residues. J was trimmed by 0 bases and V by 5 bases; bases with no gene match: 9. CDR3 DNA sequence: TGTGCCAGCAGTCAAACCGGGACAGGGGGTTTCTCTGGGGCCAACGTCCTGACTTTC. Its protein is CASSQTGTGGFSGANVLTF.

There are many counts of this clonotype. The chain is built from TRBV6-2 or TRBV6-3 and TRBJ1-1; D is ambiguous. Germline V gives CDR1 MNHEY, CDR2 SVGEGT. The CDR3 runs 16 residues. The V gene lost 0 bases and the J gene lost 0 bases, with 11 bases spanning the gap. This chain's CDR3 is CASSYSAASMNTEAFF. The CDR3 bases are TGTGCCAGCAGTTACTCGGCTGCCTCTATGAACACTGAAGCTTTCTTT.

This clonotype came up many times. The rearrangement uses TRBV12-3 or TRBV12-4 and TRBJ2-5; D unclear. V was cut by 1 base and J by 2 bases, with 26 bases left in between. The CDR3 extends over 20 amino acids. This chain's CDR3 is CASSLVVATNLPVGQETQYF. In nucleotides, the CDR3 is TGTGCCAGCAGTTTAGTAGTAGCCACCAACCTCCCGGTGGGGCAAGAGACCCAGTACTTC.

The V call is TRBV19, the J call TRBJ1-2; a possible D gene is TRBD1 (6 bases). The CDR3 length is 18 residues. V was clipped by 5 bases and J by 7 bases, with 29 bases between them. The germline V gene has CDR1 LNHDA and CDR2 SQIVND (reference sequence). CDR3 DNA: TGTGCCAGTAGTGTACTCCCTCCCGCGGGGGGCGACGATGGTGGCTACACCTTC. It translates to CASSVLPPAGGDDGGYTF.

The sample holds a few counts of this clonotype. This chain connects TRBV19 to TRBJ1-2; D unclear. CDR3 length equals 11 residues. CDR1 is LNHDA, CDR2 SQIVND, per germline (reference sequence). The V end lost 11 bases, the J end lost 7 bases, and 14 bases lay between the germline ends. In DNA, the CDR3 is TGTGCCGCCGGCAGGCTGAGTGGCTACACCTTC. This sequence encodes CAAGRLSGYTF.

This clonotype was recorded at least ten times. This chain uses TRBV12-5 with TRBJ1-4; maybe TRBD1 (6 bases). V lost 5 bases to trimming and J lost 7 bases, with 11 bases between them. CDR3 length equals 13 residues. Germline CDR1 LGHNT, CDR2 FRNRAP. Here the CDR3 reads CASGGGAGEKLFF. In DNA form, the CDR3 reads TGTGCTAGTGGTGGGGGGGCCGGTGAAAAACTGTTTTTT.

This clonotype was seen more than once but under ten times. The chain employs TRBV5-5 and TRBJ2-2; possible D gene TRBD1, 5 bases. Germline CDR1 and CDR2: SGHKS and YYEKEE (reference sequence). CDR3 length equals 16 residues. The ends were cut back, 5 bases at V and 2 bases at J, with 16 bases in the middle. For the CDR3, the DNA is TGTGCCAGCAGAGATACTGCGACAGTCAACACCGGGGAGCTGTTTTTT. Translated: CASRDTATVNTGELFF.

This clonotype came up many times. The rearrangement uses TRBV30 and TRBJ2-1; tentatively, D is TRBD1 (5 bases). Trimming stripped 0 bases from V and 9 bases from J, with 12 bases between. This CDR3 contains 13 residues. Germline V CDR1 and CDR2: GTSNPN, SVGIG (reference sequence). The CDR3 nucleotides are TGTGCCTGGAGTGTACTGGGGCCTGGTGAGCAGTTCTTC. This codes for CAWSVLGPGEQFF.

This clonotype came up many times. The chain has TRBV7-9 and TRBJ2-5, with 10 bases aligning to TRBD1. Germline V gene sequence: CDR1 SEHNR, CDR2 FQNEAQ (reference sequence). The junction had 7 bases not matched to a gene; V was cut back by 2 bases and J by 4 bases. This CDR3 spans 16 amino acids. The CDR3 nucleotides are TGTGCCAGCAGCTTAACAAGGGACAGGGGTAGAGAGACCCAGTACTTC. It yields the protein CASSLTRDRGRETQYF.

This clonotype came up many times. The CDR3 DNA reads TGTGCCAGCAGCTTCTGGCCTCAGAAGGAGCAGTTCTTC. Protein sequence: CASSFWPQKEQFF. The V call is TRBV9, the J call TRBJ2-1, with D unresolved. This CDR3 spans 13 amino acids. The V gene's germline CDR1 is SGDLS and CDR2 YYNGEE. Trimming left V 4 bases short and J 10 bases short, with 15 bases between.

The table lists this clonotype with a few counts. V is TRBV6-2 or TRBV6-3 and J is TRBJ2-2; D gene uncertain. CDR3 length equals 13 residues. The germline V and J ends were trimmed by 0 bases and 4 bases, with 3 bases remaining between them. Per the germline V gene, CDR1 is MNHEY and CDR2 is SVGEGT. This CDR3 reads CASSYSITGELFF. DNA for the CDR3: TGTGCCAGCAGTTACTCTATCACCGGGGAGCTGTTTTTT.

The sample holds many counts of this clonotype. The V call is TRBV7-3, the J call TRBJ2-2; no definite D call. Germline V CDR1 and CDR2: SGHTA, FQGTGA. This CDR3 is 15 amino acids long. V lost 1 base and J 0 bases, leaving 6 bases between the germline ends. The CDR3 spells CASSLIAANTGELFF. The CDR3 nucleotides read TGTGCCAGCAGCTTAATTGCGGCGAACACCGGGGAGCTGTTTTTT.

The chain links TRBV27 to TRBJ1-6; D is unclear. Germline CDR1 reads MNHEY; CDR2 reads SMNVEV (reference sequence). The CDR3 spans 16 residues. V lost 3 bases and J 0 bases, leaving 9 bases between the germline ends. CDR3: CASSFVKGSYNSPLHF. In DNA form, the CDR3 reads TGTGCCAGCAGTTTTGTTAAGGGCTCCTATAATTCACCCCTCCACTTT.

Regarding this clonotype: A read error is possible here, since a much larger clone lies one base away. The chain recombines TRBV4-3 with TRBJ2-7; 11 bases map to TRBD2. Germline V gives CDR1 LGHNA, CDR2 YSLEER. The CDR3 loop spans 16 amino acids. CDR3 in DNA: TGCGCCAGCAGCCAAGGGCTAGCGGGGGGCTCCTACGAGCAGCACTTC. Translated, it gives CASSQGLAGGSYEQHF.

This chain joins TRBV2 and TRBJ1-1; maybe TRBD1 (5 bases). Trimming left V 6 bases short and J 3 bases short, with 11 bases between. Germline V lookup: CDR1 SNHLY, CDR2 FYNNEI. The CDR3 runs 13 residues. The CDR3 loop is CASRRGEDTEAFF. CDR3 bases: TGTGCCAGCAGGAGAGGGGAGGACACTGAAGCTTTCTTT.